This TCR beta chain was sequenced for a study of monozygotic twins with inflammatory bowel disease. Template switching appended UMIs that held a 6-nucleotide sample barcode. After re-calling the 5' RACE reads, TCRdb lists one entry per CDR3 protein, DNA absent. This listing includes around 370,000 distinct CDR3 sequences. From germline, CDR1 is MNHEY and CDR2 SVGEGT. This CDR3 region has 13 residues. The gene calls are TRBV6-2 or TRBV6-3 and TRBJ2-5. This receptor was identified in a human donor with ulcerative colitis or Crohn's disease, or a healthy co-twin of an affected twin (not recorded which). Sequencing was done on a sample of blood. CDR3 loop: CASSLQNQETQYF.